This T cell receptor (beta chain) stems from a study of OX40 agonist ivuxolimab in advanced cancers. Concerning the study at large: Ivuxolimab, which targeted the costimulatory receptor OX40 (CD134), was an agonistic, fully human IgG2 monoclonal antibody. Intravenous ivuxolimab was administered to patients every 2 weeks at six dose levels: 0.01, 0.1, 0.3, 1.5, 3 and 10 mg/kg. Among the 52 dose-escalation patients, some 20 had hepatocellular carcinoma, roughly 15 melanoma, 9 renal cell carcinoma and 9 head and neck cancer. In the dose-escalation cohort, roughly 80% of patients were male, and the mean age was approximately 60 years, with a range of roughly 20 to 80. Prior anti-PD-1, anti-PD-L1 or anti-CTLA-4 therapy was permitted, and checkpoint inhibitors had been received by under 50% of dose-escalation patients. Partial responses occurred in three dose-escalation patients: two with cutaneous melanoma and one with hepatocellular carcinoma. Peripheral TCRbeta sequencing was intended to test whether TCR sequence diversity was altered and clonal T-cell expansion was caused by ivuxolimab. The paper reports the monotherapy dose-escalation portion (N of about 50 patients) of the phase I ivuxolimab trial. The full study reports these points: In partial responders in the 0.1-3.0 mg/kg groups, normalized peripheral clonal expansion was found to be among the lowest, especially among CD8+ T cells. Antigen specificity was not determined for the clonally expanded peripheral T cells. Low levels of normalized T-cell clonal expansion were also seen in some patients who did not respond. Clonal expansion of both CD4+ and CD8+ blood T cells was observed from baseline to week 6 at doses 0.1 to 3.0 mg/kg. After ivuxolimab, expanded clones were on average more numerous among CD8+ T cells than among CD4+ T cells.

Genomic DNA was isolated from the sorted cells so that the TCRbeta CDR3 region could be sequenced. The immunoSEQ Assay was used to sequence the TCRbeta CDR3 regions. TCRdb limited this immuneACCESS table to in-frame rearrangements with V and J called. A share of clones is missing; checked studies link under half to unresolved V genes, and the rest is unexplained. The sample table shows about 59,000 clones, and approximately 80% are seen once. 0.7% of the sample comes from the top ten. The trial excluded patients who had a history of autoimmune disease or who were on systemic immunosuppression. Peripheral blood for TCR sequencing was drawn from every dose cohort at baseline, at cycle 4 day 1 and at cycle 7 day 1. Samples came from an open-label, multicenter, first-in-human phase I dose-escalation trial of ivuxolimab. The trial enrolled adults with locally advanced or metastatic head and neck squamous cell, hepatocellular, melanoma or renal cell carcinoma. CD4+ and CD8+ T cells were sorted separately from peripheral blood before TCR sequencing.

This clone appeared once. Its recognized antigen is unknown. No much larger clone is present one base from it, and per-base qualities are unavailable. This sequence originates from an adult with an advanced solid tumor such as melanoma, head and neck, liver or kidney cancer. The sequencing here drew on CD4+ or CD8+ T cells sorted from blood, taken in a trial of the OX40 agonist ivuxolimab.

The CDR3 sequence is CASSLGLGIRDDYGYTF. The nucleotide sequence is TGTGCCAGCAGCTTGGGGTTGGGAATCAGGGACGACTATGGCTACACCTTC. In this chain, TRBV7-2 is recombined with TRBJ1-2; possibly the D gene is TRBD1, per 5 matching bases. The CDR3 goes from the cysteine to the phenylalanine over 17 residues. This entry keeps only the CDR3 DNA: 51 bases, framed from base 1. V gives up 3 bases and J gives up 3 bases, and the segment between their germline ends measures 20 bases. Via the germline V gene, CDR1 is SGHTA and CDR2 FQGNSA.